The clone carrying this T cell receptor beta chain showed up just a few times. Germline CDR1 MDHEN, CDR2 SYDVKM. Trimming took 5 bases from V and 6 from J; bases not matched to a gene: 6. This CDR3 comprises 14 residues. The sample belongs to a study of blood T cell repertoires in COVID-19. Sequencing used immunoSEQ multiplex PCR; TCRdb keeps in-frame clones, though not all of them. The table shows 150,000 to 200,000 clones, with around 80% occurring only once. Living in about two dozen US areas, the participants were between roughly 18 and 95 years of age. Participants classified as exposed had met a COVID-19 case within 2 weeks before study entry.

The origin of this receptor is a man aged 60 to 75 who had been exposed to COVID-19. The sequenced sample was PBMCs or T cells enriched from blood (not recorded which). The chain recombines TRBV28 with TRBJ1-1; 10 nucleotides agree with TRBD1. The CDR3: CASSMTGGTAEAFF. The DNA of the CDR3 is TGTGCCAGCAGTATGACAGGGGGCACGGCTGAAGCTTTCTTT.